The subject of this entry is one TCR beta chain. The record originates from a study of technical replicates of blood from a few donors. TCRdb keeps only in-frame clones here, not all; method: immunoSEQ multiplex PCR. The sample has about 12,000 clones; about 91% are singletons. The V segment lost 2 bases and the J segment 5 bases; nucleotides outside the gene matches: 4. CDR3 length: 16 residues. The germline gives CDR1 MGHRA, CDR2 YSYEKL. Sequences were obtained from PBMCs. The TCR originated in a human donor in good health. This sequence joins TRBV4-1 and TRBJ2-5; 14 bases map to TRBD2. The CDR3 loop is CASSQLGLAGEETQYF. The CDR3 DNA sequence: TGCGCCAGCAGCCAACTGGGACTAGCGGGAGAGGAGACCCAGTACTTC.